The 30 T cell receptor beta chains reported below all come from one sample, sequenced in a study of blood T cell repertoires in COVID-19. Assay: immunoSEQ multiplex PCR; the TCRdb copy retains only in-frame clones and omits some. The sample includes about 29,000 clones, over 75% of them seen just once. The sequencing input was peripheral blood. Every receptor here comes from an elderly woman with COVID-19, enrolled during active disease.

This clone was observed a handful of times. The V call is TRBV30, the J call TRBJ1-2, with unresolved D. Germline assignment: CDR1 GTSNPN and CDR2 SVGIG (reference sequence). The CDR3 totals 11 residues. V lost 4 bases, J lost 2 bases, and 5 bases lay in between. DNA of the CDR3: TGTGCCTGGACTCAGAACTATGGCTACACCTTC. Amino acid sequence: CAWTQNYGYTF.

This chain uses TRBV5-1 with TRBJ1-2, with D perhaps TRBD1 (6 bases). There are 14 residues in the CDR3. Germline-derived CDR1 and CDR2 are SGHRS and YFSETQ. Trimming left V 4 bases short and J 2 bases short, with 12 bases between. Written as DNA, the CDR3 is TGCGCCAGCAGCATAGAAGGGGGAAACTATGGCTACACCTTC. Translated, it gives CASSIEGGNYGYTF. The full variable domain, in which reference TRBV5-1 and TRBJ1-2 provide the parts outside the CDR3, is KAGVTQTPRYLIKTRGQQVTLSCSPISGHRSVSWYQQTPGQGLQFLFEYFSETQRNKGNFPGRFSGRQFSNSRSEMNVSTLELGDSALYLCASSIEGGNYGYTFGSGTRLTVV.

This clone was detected once. This sequence joins TRBV6-5 and TRBJ2-7; D gene unclear. Germline V gene sequence: CDR1 MNHEY, CDR2 SVGAGI. There are 11 residues in the CDR3. V was shortened by 5 bases and J by 3 bases, with 5 bases between the two germline ends. CDR3 coding DNA: TGTGCCAGCAGTCCCAGCTACGAGCAGTACTTC. Its translation is CASSPSYEQYF.

The J gene is TRBJ1-2, the V gene TRBV7-9, with a weak D call TRBD1 (5 bases). With 5 bases removed from V and 6 bases from J, the gap between germline ends came to 19 bases. Germline V gene data show CDR1 as SEHNR and CDR2 as FQNEAQ (reference sequence). The CDR3 has 15 residues. The CDR3 loop reads CASSLSPGGGDGYTF. Written as DNA, the CDR3 is TGTGCCAGCAGCCTCTCGCCGGGGGGTGGGGATGGCTACACCTTC.

The chain employs TRBV3-1 (or the pseudogene TRBV3-2) and TRBJ1-1; D is unresolved. V shed 3 bases and J shed 3 bases, with 8 bases lying between them. Looked up from germline, CDR1 is LGHDT and CDR2 is YNNKEL (reference sequence). The CDR3 covers 13 residues. As DNA, the CDR3 is TGTGCCAGCAGCCAGGGCTCGGACACTGAAGCTTTCTTT. The encoded protein is CASSQGSDTEAFF.

This clone has a single count. This chain connects TRBV30 to TRBJ2-1, with 9 bases lining up with TRBD1. From germline, CDR1 is GTSNPN and CDR2 SVGIG (reference sequence). After removal of 5 bases from V and 10 bases from J, the junction contained 12 bases not matched to a gene. The CDR3 totals 14 residues. The CDR3 here is CAWARDRVQVEQFF. The CDR3 DNA is TGTGCCTGGGCTCGGGACAGGGTACAGGTAGAGCAGTTCTTC.

The chain has TRBV5-6 and TRBJ2-3, with D maybe TRBD1 (6 bases). V was shortened by 4 bases and J by 4 bases, with 19 bases between the two germline ends. The CDR3 runs to 16 residues. Germline V gene sequence: CDR1 SGHDT, CDR2 YYEEEE. The DNA for the CDR3 is TGTGCCAGCAGCGCTAACTCCGGGACAAGACCAGATACGCAGTATTTT. As protein: CASSANSGTRPDTQYF. Supplemented by reference TRBV5-6 and TRBJ2-3, the full variable domain reads DAGVTQSPTHLIKTRGQQVTLRCSPKSGHDTVSWYQQALGQGPQFIFQYYEEEERQRGNFPDRFSGHQFPNYSSELNVNALLLGDSALYLCASSANSGTRPDTQYFGPGTRLTVL.

The chain carries TRBV19 and TRBJ2-3; tentative D call: TRBD1 (5 bases). CDR3 length: 13 amino acids. Germline V gene data show CDR1 as LNHDA and CDR2 as SQIVND (reference sequence). The V gene lost 8 bases and the J gene lost 4 bases, with 13 bases spanning the gap. The DNA of the CDR3 is TGTGCCAGTTGCCGCCAGGGCGCAGATACGCAGTATTTT. Its protein product is CASCRQGADTQYF.

V gene TRBV6-5 combines with J gene TRBJ2-1; 12 bases line up with TRBD2. Trimming at V came to 5 bases and at J to 8 bases, leaving 7 bases not matched to a gene. Germline V gene sequence: CDR1 MNHEY, CDR2 SVGAGI. The CDR3 covers 15 residues. The DNA of the CDR3 is TGTGCCAGCAGTAAGCTAGCGGGGGGGCAATATGAGCAGTTCTTC. This sequence encodes CASSKLAGGQYEQFF.

The genes are TRBV5-1 and TRBJ2-3; 10 nucleotides agree with TRBD1. The germline V gene encodes CDR1 SGHRS and CDR2 YFSETQ. With V trimmed by 4 bases and J by 5 bases, 7 bases remained unmatched. There are 15 residues in the CDR3. CDR3 protein: CASSPRQGAVDTQYF. The CDR3 DNA sequence: TGCGCCAGCAGCCCGCGACAGGGGGCGGTAGATACGCAGTATTTT.

V usage is TRBV5-1 and J usage is TRBJ2-7; D possibly corresponds to TRBD1 (6 bases). This CDR3 comprises 14 residues. Per the germline V gene, CDR1 is SGHRS and CDR2 is YFSETQ. V shed 4 bases and J shed 0 bases, with 11 bases lying between them. CDR3 in DNA: TGCGCCAGCAGCGGGACATACCACTCCTACGAGCAGTACTTC. This encodes CASSGTYHSYEQYF.

The V and J genes are TRBV27 and TRBJ1-5; D call uncertain. Germline V gives CDR1 MNHEY, CDR2 SMNVEV (reference sequence). V lost 1 base to trimming and J lost 1 base, with 5 bases between them. CDR3 length: 14 amino acids. In nucleotides, the CDR3 is TGTGCCAGCAGTTTATATCAGAGCAATCAGCCCCAGCATTTT. This codes for CASSLYQSNQPQHF.

J is TRBJ1-1 and V is TRBV2; D remains ambiguous. CDR3 length equals 13 residues. With 5 bases removed from V and 0 bases from J, the gap between germline ends came to 7 bases. Germline lookup yields CDR1 SNHLY and CDR2 FYNNEI. The CDR3, as DNA: TGTGCCAGCAGTTCGGGGTTGAACACTGAAGCTTTCTTT. Amino acid sequence: CASSSGLNTEAFF.

This chain links TRBV27 with TRBJ1-2; TRBD1 agrees at 7 bases. The CDR3 contains 15 residues. J was trimmed by 3 bases and V by 5 bases; bases with no gene match: 9. Germline CDR1 is MNHEY and CDR2 is SMNVEV (reference sequence). The CDR3 DNA follows: TGTGCCAGCAGTCCCTTCCCGACAGGGCACTATGGCTACACCTTC. Residues: CASSPFPTGHYGYTF.

The rearrangement uses TRBV29-1 and TRBJ2-1; perhaps TRBD1 as D (6 bases). The CDR3 has 15 amino acids. From germline, CDR1 is SQVTM and CDR2 ANQGSEA. Between the trimmed V and J ends, which lost 6 bases and 2 bases, there was a span of 17 bases. The CDR3 DNA reads TGCAGCGTGGGGGATCAGGGGACCGCCTACAATGAGCAGTTCTTC. Protein: CSVGDQGTAYNEQFF.

V usage is TRBV5-1 and J usage is TRBJ2-6, with TRBD1 identical over 7 bases. Germline loops: CDR1 SGHRS, CDR2 YFSETQ. The V gene end was trimmed by 5 bases and the J gene end by 2 bases; junction bases not matched to a gene: 4. This CDR3 has 15 residues. This CDR3 is CASSLGQAGANVLTF. In DNA, the CDR3 is TGCGCCAGCAGTTTAGGACAGGCTGGGGCCAACGTCCTGACTTTC. Full variable domain (remainder filled in from reference TRBV5-1 and TRBJ2-6): KAGVTQTPRYLIKTRGQQVTLSCSPISGHRSVSWYQQTPGQGLQFLFEYFSETQRNKGNFPGRFSGRQFSNSRSEMNVSTLELGDSALYLCASSLGQAGANVLTFGAGSRLTVL.

J is TRBJ2-1 and V is TRBV18, with 13 bases that match TRBD2. Germline CDR1 KGHSH, CDR2 LQKENI. J was trimmed by 6 bases and V by 5 bases; bases with no gene match: 4. CDR3 size: 15 residues. The DNA of the CDR3 is TGTGCCAGCTCATCGGGGACTAGCGGGGTCAATGAGCAGTTCTTC. This translates into CASSSGTSGVNEQFF.

The chain combines TRBV12-3 or TRBV12-4 with TRBJ1-1; tentative D call: TRBD1 (5 bases). Deletions cut 6 bases from V and 4 bases from J, with 12 bases between. The CDR3 has 13 residues. The CDR3 loop reads CASSTQGSTEAFF. DNA for the CDR3: TGTGCCAGCAGCACGCAGGGAAGCACTGAAGCTTTCTTT.

V usage is TRBV7-6 and J usage is TRBJ2-3; 10 positions match TRBD2. V dropped 0 bases and J dropped 1; count of bases not matched to a gene: 1. CDR1 is SGHVS and CDR2 is FNYEAQ in the germline V gene. The CDR3 consists of 16 residues. CDR3 nucleotide sequence: TGTGCCAGCAGCTTAGCGCTAGCGGGGGGCACAGATACGCAGTATTTT. Translation: CASSLALAGGTDTQYF.

V usage is TRBV6-6 and J usage is TRBJ1-5; TRBD1 might be the D (6 bases). Trimming removed 8 bases at V and 8 bases at J, with 19 bases between. This CDR3 has 14 residues. CDR1 and CDR2 (germline): MNHNY, SVGAGI (reference sequence). CDR3 residues: CASRGSTGNKPQHF. The CDR3 region has the DNA TGTGCCAGCCGGGGATCAACAGGGAACAAGCCCCAGCATTTT.

This sequence joins TRBV3-1 (or the pseudogene TRBV3-2) and TRBJ2-1, with TRBD2 identical over 9 bases. Trimming took 6 bases from V and 4 from J; bases not matched to a gene: 7. CDR1 is LGHDT and CDR2 is YNNKEL in the germline V gene (reference sequence). The CDR3 totals 15 residues. The CDR3 reads CASRISGGLYNEQFF. The CDR3 DNA reads as TGTGCCAGCAGGATTAGCGGGGGATTATACAATGAGCAGTTCTTC.

The rearrangement joins TRBV19 to TRBJ2-1; TRBD2 agrees at 11 bases. There are 15 residues in the CDR3. Germline lookup yields CDR1 LNHDA and CDR2 SQIVND (reference sequence). The V and J ends lost 5 bases and 6 bases, in that order; junction bases with no gene match: 6. CDR3 sequence reads: CASSVSSGGSNEQFF. The CDR3 DNA reads TGTGCCAGTAGTGTATCTAGCGGGGGGAGCAATGAGCAGTTCTTC.

The sample holds one count of this clone. This chain uses TRBV5-6 with TRBJ2-7; no reliable D call. Trimming cost V 3 bases and J 0 bases, with 10 bases left between them. The CDR3 totals 14 residues. The germline V gene encodes CDR1 SGHDT and CDR2 YYEEEE. As DNA, the CDR3 is TGTGCCAGCAGCTCAAGTAGGAGCTCCTACGAGCAGTACTTC. This codes for CASSSSRSSYEQYF. Full variable domain (missing parts from reference TRBV5-6 and TRBJ2-7): DAGVTQSPTHLIKTRGQQVTLRCSPKSGHDTVSWYQQALGQGPQFIFQYYEEEERQRGNFPDRFSGHQFPNYSSELNVNALLLGDSALYLCASSSSRSSYEQYFGPGTRLTVT.

CDR3 amino acids: CASSGGVYEQYF. In nucleotides, the CDR3 is TGTGCCAGCAGTGGGGGGGTCTACGAGCAGTACTTC. The chain combines TRBV2 with TRBJ2-7, with a tentative D call TRBD2 (6 bases). This CDR3 contains 12 residues. The germline V and J ends were trimmed by 4 bases and 3 bases, with 7 bases remaining between them. Germline CDR1 is SNHLY and CDR2 is FYNNEI.

The chain recombines TRBV5-4 with TRBJ1-2; TRBD1 might be the D (5 bases). Germline CDR1 is SGHNT and CDR2 is YYREEE (reference sequence). Trimming shortened V by 3 bases and J by 6 bases, and 24 bases separated the two germline ends. The CDR3 has 17 amino acids. CDR3 loop: CASSSLLRETREHGYTF. CDR3 nucleotide sequence: TGTGCCAGCAGCTCACTCCTCCGAGAGACCAGGGAACATGGCTACACCTTC.

The chain uses TRBV9 and TRBJ1-2; D uncertain. The CDR3 sequence is 12 residues long. Germline V lookup: CDR1 SGDLS, CDR2 YYNGEE. V was trimmed by 2 bases and J by 8 bases, leaving 10 bases between them. The CDR3 here is CASSVPARGYTF. Written as DNA, the CDR3 is TGTGCCAGCAGCGTCCCCGCTAGGGGCTACACCTTC.

The chain uses TRBV5-6 and TRBJ2-2; D not certain. The V and J ends lost 0 bases and 0 bases respectively, with 12 bases between them. The CDR3 covers 17 residues. Germline V gene lookup returns CDR1 SGHDT and CDR2 YYEEEE. The CDR3 protein is CASSLDSSPTNTGELFF. CDR3 coding DNA: TGTGCCAGCAGCTTGGACAGCTCCCCTACGAACACCGGGGAGCTGTTTTTT.

This sequence joins TRBV19 and TRBJ1-2; no clear D gene. With 3 bases removed from V and 1 base from J, the gap between germline ends came to 6 bases. The CDR3 contains 13 residues. The V gene's germline CDR1 is LNHDA and CDR2 SQIVND (reference sequence). The CDR3 protein is CASSMAINYGYTF. The CDR3 DNA reads as TGTGCCAGTAGTATGGCCATTAACTATGGCTACACCTTC.

The chain uses TRBV18 and TRBJ1-1; D not resolved. The CDR3 covers 15 residues. The V and J ends lost 6 bases and 5 bases respectively, with 19 bases between them. Looked up from germline, CDR1 is KGHSH and CDR2 is LQKENI. The CDR3: CASSPSELGGTEAFF. The CDR3 nucleotides are TGTGCCAGCTCCCCCTCAGAGCTGGGAGGGACTGAAGCTTTCTTT.

The chain has TRBV6-1 and TRBJ1-5, with a weak D call TRBD1 (5 bases). The V end was cut by 2 bases, the J end by 8 bases, with 13 bases between. Germline V gene sequence: CDR1 MNHNS, CDR2 SASEGT. The CDR3 spans 14 residues. The CDR3 spells CASSERTLGEPQHF. CDR3 bases: TGTGCCAGCAGTGAAAGGACCTTAGGGGAGCCCCAGCATTTT.